The clone carrying this TCR beta chain was seen at least ten times. Its antigen is undetermined. The data were obtained in a study of Graves' ophthalmopathy and Graves' hyperthyroidism. Trimming pared 3 bases from V and 4 bases from J, leaving 10 bases between. CDR3 length equals 13 residues. The germline V gene encodes CDR1 SGHAT and CDR2 FQNNGV. Amplification from RNA transcripts yielded the TCR beta CDR3 regions. First-round RT-PCR with HTBI primers preceded a second-round multiplex PCR. Using its own MiXCR run on the multiplex PCR reads, TCRdb lists one record per CDR3 protein. The sample carries fewer than 650,000 distinct CDR3 sequences, 20% to 25% recorded once. Whole-study results and caveats: The 13-signature model separated ophthalmopathy from stable hyperthyroidism at around 86% sensitivity and roughly 83% specificity.

The receptor was isolated from a woman aged 18-29 years with stable Graves' hyperthyroidism. Some clones in this sample may be carry-over from other donors' samples. Sequencing was done on a sample of peripheral blood. The chain couples TRBV11-2 to TRBJ2-7, with D unresolved. CDR3 protein: CASSLRPAYEQYF. CDR3 DNA sequence: TGTGCCAGCAGCTTGAGGCCCGCTTACGAGCAGTACTTC.